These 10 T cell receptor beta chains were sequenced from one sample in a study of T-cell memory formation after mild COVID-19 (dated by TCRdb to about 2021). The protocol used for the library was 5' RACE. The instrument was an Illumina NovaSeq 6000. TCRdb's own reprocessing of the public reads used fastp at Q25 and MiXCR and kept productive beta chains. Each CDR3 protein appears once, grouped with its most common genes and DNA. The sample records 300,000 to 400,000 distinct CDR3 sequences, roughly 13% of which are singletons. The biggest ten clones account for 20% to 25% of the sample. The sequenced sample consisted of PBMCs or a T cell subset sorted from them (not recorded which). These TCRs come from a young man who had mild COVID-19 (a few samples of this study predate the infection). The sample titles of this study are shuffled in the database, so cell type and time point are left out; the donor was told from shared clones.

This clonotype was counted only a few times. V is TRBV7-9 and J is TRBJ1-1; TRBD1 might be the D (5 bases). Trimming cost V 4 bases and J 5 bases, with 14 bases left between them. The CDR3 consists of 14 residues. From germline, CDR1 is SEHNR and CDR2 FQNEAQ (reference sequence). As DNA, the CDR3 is TGTGCCAGCAGCTCCCTCAGGGTAAGGACTGAAGCTTTCTTT. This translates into CASSSLRVRTEAFF.

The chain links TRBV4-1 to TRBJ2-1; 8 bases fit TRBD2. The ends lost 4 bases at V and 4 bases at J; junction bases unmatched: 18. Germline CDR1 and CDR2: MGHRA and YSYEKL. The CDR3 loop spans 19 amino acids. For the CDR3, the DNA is TGCGCCAGCAGCCTCGGGAGGGGCAGGCAGGAGTTTAGTTACAATGAGCAGTTCTTC. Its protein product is CASSLGRGRQEFSYNEQFF.

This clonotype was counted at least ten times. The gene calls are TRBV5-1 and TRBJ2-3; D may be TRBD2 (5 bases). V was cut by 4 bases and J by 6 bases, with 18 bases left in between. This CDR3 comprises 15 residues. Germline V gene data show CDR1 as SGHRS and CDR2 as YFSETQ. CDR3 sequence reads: CASSEGVSRLDTQYF. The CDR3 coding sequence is TGCGCCAGCAGCGAGGGTGTATCGCGTTTGGATACGCAGTATTTT. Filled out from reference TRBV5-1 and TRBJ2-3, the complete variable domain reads KAGVTQTPRYLIKTRGQQVTLSCSPISGHRSVSWYQQTPGQGLQFLFEYFSETQRNKGNFPGRFSGRQFSNSRSEMNVSTLELGDSALYLCASSEGVSRLDTQYFGPGTRLTVL.

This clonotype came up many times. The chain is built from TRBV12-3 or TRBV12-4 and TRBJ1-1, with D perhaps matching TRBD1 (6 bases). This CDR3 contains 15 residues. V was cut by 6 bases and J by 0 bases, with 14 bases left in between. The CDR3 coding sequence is TGTGCCAGCAGCCCCGGGACAACGATGAACACTGAAGCTTTCTTT. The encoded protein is CASSPGTTMNTEAFF.

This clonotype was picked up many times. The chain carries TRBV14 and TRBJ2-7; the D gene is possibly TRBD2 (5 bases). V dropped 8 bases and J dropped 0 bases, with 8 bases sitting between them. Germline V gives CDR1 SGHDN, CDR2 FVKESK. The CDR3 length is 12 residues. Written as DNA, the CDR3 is TGTGCCAGCGGGGAGACCTCCTACGAGCAGTACTTC. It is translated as CASGETSYEQYF.

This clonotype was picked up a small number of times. CDR3 in DNA: TGTGCCAGCAGCTCGCCACTTCAGGGGGCTAACTATGGCTACACCTTC. This codes for CASSSPLQGANYGYTF. V usage is TRBV7-9 and J usage is TRBJ1-2; the match to TRBD1 covers 7 bases. This CDR3 region has 16 residues. Per germline, CDR1 SEHNR and CDR2 FQNEAQ (reference sequence). With V trimmed by 4 bases and J by 0 bases, 8 bases remained unmatched.

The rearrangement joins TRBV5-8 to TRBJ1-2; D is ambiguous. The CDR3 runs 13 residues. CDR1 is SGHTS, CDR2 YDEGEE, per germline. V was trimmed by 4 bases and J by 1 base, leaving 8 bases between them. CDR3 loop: CASSRLGNYGYTF. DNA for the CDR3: TGTGCCAGCAGCCGATTGGGTAACTATGGCTACACCTTC.

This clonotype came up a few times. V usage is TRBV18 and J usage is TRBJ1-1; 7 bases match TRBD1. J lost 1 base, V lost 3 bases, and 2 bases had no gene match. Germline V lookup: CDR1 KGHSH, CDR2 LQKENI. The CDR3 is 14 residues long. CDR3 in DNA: TGTGCCAGCTCACCGACAGGGCCGAACACTGAAGCTTTCTTT. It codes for CASSPTGPNTEAFF. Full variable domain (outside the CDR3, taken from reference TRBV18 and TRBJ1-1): NAGVMQNPRHLVRRRGQEARLRCSPMKGHSHVYWYRQLPEEGLKFMVYLQKENIIDESGMPKERFSAEFPKEGPSILRIQQVVRGDSAAYFCASSPTGPNTEAFFGQGTRLTVV.

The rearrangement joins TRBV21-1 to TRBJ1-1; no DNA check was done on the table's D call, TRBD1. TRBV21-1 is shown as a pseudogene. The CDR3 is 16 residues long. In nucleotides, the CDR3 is TGTGCCAGCAGCTCCAGGGGGGGCAGGGTGAGAGCTGAAGCTTTCTTT. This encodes CASSSRGGRVRAEAFF.

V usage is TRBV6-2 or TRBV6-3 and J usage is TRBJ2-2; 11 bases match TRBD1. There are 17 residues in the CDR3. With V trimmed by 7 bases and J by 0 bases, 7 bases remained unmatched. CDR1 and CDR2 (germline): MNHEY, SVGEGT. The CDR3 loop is CASTRWTGGANTGELFF. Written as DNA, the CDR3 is TGTGCCAGCACCAGATGGACAGGGGGCGCGAACACCGGGGAGCTGTTTTTT.